The 18 T cell receptor beta chains given below trace back to one sample, sequenced in a study of blood T cell repertoires in COVID-19. Only in-frame clones appear in the TCRdb table, and some are missing; sequencing was by immunoSEQ multiplex PCR. The table has 150,000 to 200,000 clones, just under 90% seen once. Input material: peripheral blood. The source is a man aged 18 to 30 with active or convalescent COVID-19.

The genes are TRBV27 and TRBJ2-1; maybe TRBD1 (7 bases). This CDR3 has 16 amino acids. V shed 5 bases and J shed 3 bases, with 17 bases lying between them. Germline V CDR1 and CDR2: MNHEY, SMNVEV (reference sequence). The CDR3 DNA sequence: TGTGCCAGCAGTGGGGGGCAGGGGGTACTCTACAATGAGCAGTTCTTC. Its protein product is CASSGGQGVLYNEQFF.

The gene calls are TRBV6-6 and TRBJ2-3, with D maybe TRBD2 (6 bases). V was clipped by 8 bases and J by 2 bases, with 14 bases between them. CDR1 MNHNY and CDR2 SVGAGI come from the germline V gene (reference sequence). This CDR3 contains 14 residues. The CDR3 bases are TGTGCCAGCGCCCCGGGGGACCCCACAGATACGCAGTATTTT. It is translated as CASAPGDPTDTQYF.

The rearrangement links TRBV27 to TRBJ2-1; 10 bases are shared with TRBD2. CDR3 length equals 16 residues. Germline V lookup: CDR1 MNHEY, CDR2 SMNVEV (reference sequence). V was pared by 3 bases and J by 5 bases, with 7 bases of the junction left unmatched. As DNA, the CDR3 is TGTGCCAGCAGTTTTCTTCCGGGACTAGCGAACAATGAGCAGTTCTTC. The encoded protein is CASSFLPGLANNEQFF.

V usage is TRBV7-2 and J usage is TRBJ2-3; TRBD2 agrees at 8 bases. CDR3 size: 16 residues. Germline V lookup: CDR1 SGHTA, CDR2 FQGNSA. V trimming: 5 bases; J trimming: 5 bases; junction bases outside the gene matches: 12. The chain's CDR3 is CASSQSARGARDTQYF. The CDR3 region has the DNA TGTGCCAGCAGCCAATCCGCGCGGGGGGCCCGAGATACGCAGTATTTT.

This rearrangement joins TRBV5-6 to TRBJ2-1; D is possibly TRBD2 (6 bases). Germline lookup yields CDR1 SGHDT and CDR2 YYEEEE. V was clipped by 4 bases and J by 5 bases, with 16 bases between them. This CDR3 comprises 15 residues. CDR3: CASSPPGDLNNEQFF. CDR3 DNA sequence: TGTGCCAGCAGCCCCCCCGGGGACTTGAACAATGAGCAGTTCTTC.

The V gene is TRBV23-1, the J gene TRBJ2-7, with D perhaps matching TRBD1 (5 bases). TRBV23-1 is flagged as an ORF with uncertain function. The CDR3 is made up of 13 amino acids. The V end was cut by 7 bases, the J end by 2 bases, with 12 bases between. The CDR3 is CASKQGLAYEQYV. CDR3 sequence (DNA): TGCGCCAGCAAGCAGGGATTGGCCTACGAGCAGTACGTC.

This clone was counted once. CDR3 region: CASSLASQETQYF. The DNA of the CDR3 is TGCGCCAGCAGCTTGGCCAGCCAAGAGACCCAGTACTTC. The chain is built from TRBV5-1 and TRBJ2-5; D is uncertain. This CDR3 region has 13 residues. Germline assignment: CDR1 SGHRS and CDR2 YFSETQ. Trimming removed 0 bases from V and 1 base from J, with 4 bases in between.

The chain employs TRBV7-9 and TRBJ1-2; 11 bases line up with TRBD1. V trimming: 5 bases; J trimming: 4 bases; junction bases outside the gene matches: 9. CDR1 SEHNR and CDR2 FQNEAQ come from the germline V gene (reference sequence). The length of the CDR3 is 16 residues. The CDR3 spells CASSPWGTGGGYGYTF. The CDR3 DNA follows: TGTGCCAGCAGCCCTTGGGGGACAGGGGGAGGCTATGGCTACACCTTC.

This sequence joins TRBV21-1 and TRBJ2-1; the listed D gene, TRBD2, was not tested against the DNA. TRBV21-1 is reported as a pseudogene. CDR3 length: 16 residues. CDR3 sequence (DNA): TGTGCCAGCAGCAAAGCTGACGGGAGGGCCGGGGATGAGCAGTTCTTC. Translated, it gives CASSKADGRAGDEQFF.

This clone has only one observation. The genes are TRBV12-3 or TRBV12-4 and TRBJ1-1; D not resolved. V lost 2 bases, J lost 5 bases, and 9 bases lay in between. This CDR3 is built from 13 residues. This CDR3 is CASSLILKTEAFF. CDR3 DNA: TGTGCCAGCAGTTTAATTTTAAAAACTGAAGCTTTCTTT.

The chain uses TRBV9 and TRBJ1-1; D unclear. The ends were cut back, 0 bases at V and 4 bases at J, with 19 bases in the middle. Germline V gives CDR1 SGDLS, CDR2 YYNGEE. The CDR3 is 17 amino acids. This chain's CDR3 is CASSVEQNNGLGTEAFF. CDR3 DNA sequence: TGTGCCAGCAGCGTAGAACAGAATAATGGTTTGGGCACTGAAGCTTTCTTT. Full variable domain (rest looked up from reference TRBV9 and TRBJ1-1): DSGVTQTPKHLITATGQRVTLRCSPRSGDLSVYWYQQSLDQGLQFLIQYYNGEERAKGNILERFSAQQFPDLHSELNLSSLELGDSALYFCASSVEQNNGLGTEAFFGQGTRLTVV.

V gene TRBV19 combines with J gene TRBJ1-5; no clear D. V lost 0 bases to trimming and J lost 8 bases, with 8 bases between them. This CDR3 comprises 13 residues. Germline loops: CDR1 LNHDA, CDR2 SQIVND (reference sequence). For the CDR3, the DNA is TGTGCCAGTAGTATAGATTACCGGGAGCCCCAGCATTTT. As protein: CASSIDYREPQHF.

The chain recombines TRBV2 with TRBJ2-7, with 9 bases matching TRBD1. CDR3 length: 15 amino acids. CDR1 and CDR2 from the germline V gene are SNHLY and FYNNEI. V was clipped by 6 bases and J by 2 bases; unmatched bases: 8. Here the CDR3 reads CASSVADRGPYEQYV. The CDR3 DNA reads TGTGCCAGCAGCGTAGCGGACAGGGGTCCCTACGAGCAGTACGTC.

V and J are TRBV7-3 and TRBJ1-1, with 8 bases that match TRBD1. J was trimmed by 7 bases and V by 5 bases; bases with no gene match: 12. The CDR3 covers 15 residues. CDR1 SGHTA and CDR2 FQGTGA come from the germline V gene. CDR3 DNA: TGTGCCAGCAGCCCTAGCGACAGGGGTGGGAGTGAAGCTTTCTTT. Translated: CASSPSDRGGSEAFF. Full variable domain (missing parts from reference TRBV7-3 and TRBJ1-1): GAGVSQTPSNKVTEKGKYVELRCDPISGHTALYWYRQSLGQGPEFLIYFQGTGAADDSGLPNDRFFAVRPEGSVSTLKIQRTERGDSAVYLCASSPSDRGGSEAFFGQGTRLTVV.

The V and J genes are TRBV27 and TRBJ2-7; TRBD2 is a possible D gene (6 bases). The CDR3 covers 15 residues. The V gene's germline CDR1 is MNHEY and CDR2 SMNVEV (reference sequence). With 5 bases removed from V and 3 bases from J, the gap between germline ends came to 17 bases. CDR3 sequence: CASSLNIRRGYEQYF. The DNA of the CDR3 is TGTGCCAGCAGTCTAAATATACGGAGGGGCTACGAGCAGTACTTC.

The rearrangement uses TRBV4-3 and TRBJ1-3, with a tentative D call TRBD1 (6 bases). This CDR3 has 16 residues. Trimming removed 3 bases from V and 3 bases from J, with 15 bases in between. Germline V gene sequence: CDR1 LGHNA, CDR2 YSLEER. For the CDR3, the DNA is TGCGCCAGCAGCCAGCTCAGGGGAGTGGATGGAAACACCATATATTTT. This gives the protein CASSQLRGVDGNTIYF.

This clone showed up just a few times. The chain joins TRBV18 to TRBJ1-1, with TRBD1 as a possible D gene (5 bases). The V end was cut by 6 bases, the J end by 1 base, with 12 bases between. The CDR3 consists of 14 residues. Germline values: CDR1 KGHSH, CDR2 LQKENI. The CDR3 protein is CASSPGLSNTEAFF. Here the CDR3 DNA reads TGTGCCAGCTCCCCGGGACTTTCGAACACTGAAGCTTTCTTT.

The rearrangement joins TRBV5-1 to TRBJ1-6; D is perhaps TRBD1 (5 bases). Germline values: CDR1 SGHRS, CDR2 YFSETQ. Trimming left V 0 bases short and J 7 bases short, with 8 bases between. The CDR3 length is 14 residues. Written as DNA, the CDR3 is TGCGCCAGCAGCTTGGCAGGGCTAAATTCACCCCTCCACTTT. It is translated as CASSLAGLNSPLHF.